These 27 T cell receptor beta chains were sequenced from one sample in a study of cytomegalovirus exposure and HLA in healthy donors. PCR employed 60 Vbeta and 13 Jbeta primers. The repertoire was sequenced with immunoSEQ multiplex PCR; TCRdb's copy has only in-frame clones and lacks some. The sample consists of over 80,000 clones, roughly 67% of them appearing once. The sequenced sample consisted of PBMCs. The source of these receptors is a boy between 10 and 17 years old in good health and CMV-seropositive.

This sequence joins TRBV11-2 and TRBJ2-7, with D perhaps TRBD1 (5 bases). V shed 4 bases and J shed 1 base, with 14 bases lying between them. The CDR3 covers 15 residues. Germline loops: CDR1 SGHAT, CDR2 FQNNGV. DNA of the CDR3: TGTGCCAGCAGCTCAATCCGGACATCTTCCTACGAGCAGTACTTC. Protein: CASSSIRTSSYEQYF.

This clone came up a few times. A junction end diverges from the germline sequence, so it may reflect a read error. The CDR3 loop reads CASSLVGATGQPQNF. In nucleotides, the CDR3 is TGTGCCAGCAGCTTAGTTGGTGCCACAGGGCAGCCCCAGAATTTT. The chain uses TRBV7-2 and TRBJ1-5, with D maybe TRBD1 (6 bases). This CDR3 has 15 residues. Germline CDR1 SGHTA, CDR2 FQGNSA.

This clone is deemed medium-sized. This rearrangement joins TRBV5-6 to TRBJ2-3; D is perhaps TRBD1 (6 bases). The CDR3 is 15 residues long. Germline values: CDR1 SGHDT, CDR2 YYEEEE. V dropped 4 bases and J dropped 2 bases, with 14 bases sitting between them. CDR3 sequence (DNA): TGTGCCAGCAGCCCCCACAGGGAAATCACAGATACGCAGTATTTT. This translates into CASSPHREITDTQYF.

There are a few counts of this clone. The rearrangement links TRBV18 to TRBJ2-1, with TRBD2 matching over 8 bases. V dropped 0 bases and J dropped 7; count of bases not matched to a gene: 8. This CDR3 spans 16 amino acids. Germline V gene data show CDR1 as KGHSH and CDR2 as LQKENI. In DNA, the CDR3 is TGTGCCAGCTCACCACCGGCTAGCGGGCTCTATAATGAGCAGTTCTTC. Protein sequence: CASSPPASGLYNEQFF.

The rearrangement links TRBV12-5 to TRBJ2-1; no definite D call. Trimming shortened V by 5 bases and J by 0 bases, and 8 bases separated the two germline ends. This CDR3 has 14 residues. The V gene's germline CDR1 is LGHNT and CDR2 FRNRAP. CDR3 DNA: TGTGCTAGTGGTCCCTTGAGCTCCTACAATGAGCAGTTCTTC. This codes for CASGPLSSYNEQFF. Full variable domain (rest looked up from reference TRBV12-5 and TRBJ2-1): DARVTQTPRHKVTEMGQEVTMRCQPILGHNTVFWYRQTMMQGLELLAYFRNRAPLDDSGMPKDRFSAEMPDATLATLKIQPSEPRDSAVYFCASGPLSSYNEQFFGPGTRLTVL.

This clone has just a few counts. The chain links TRBV6-5 to TRBJ1-1; D is uncertain. The germline V gene has CDR1 MNHEY and CDR2 SVGAGI. V shed 2 bases and J shed 4 bases, with 11 bases lying between them. This CDR3 comprises 14 residues. CDR3 bases: TGTGCCAGCAGTTACATTCTCGAGAGCACTGAAGCTTTCTTT. Translated, it gives CASSYILESTEAFF.

The CDR3 sequence: CASSDRGIYNEQFF. For the CDR3, the DNA is TGTGCCAGCAGCGACAGGGGAATATACAATGAGCAGTTCTTC. The chain links TRBV27 to TRBJ2-1, with 8 bases matching TRBD1. Losses at the gene ends were 6 bases for V and 4 bases for J; bases not matched to a gene: 5. This CDR3 has 14 amino acids. CDR1 is MNHEY and CDR2 is SMNVEV in the germline V gene (reference sequence).

The chain links TRBV9 to TRBJ2-3; possibly TRBD2 for D (6 bases). CDR3 length: 19 residues. CDR1 and CDR2 (germline): SGDLS, YYNGEE. V was clipped by 0 bases and J by 3 bases, with 23 bases between them. CDR3 in amino acids: CASSVGMGRLVGGTDTQYF. CDR3 coding DNA: TGTGCCAGCAGCGTAGGGATGGGGCGACTAGTCGGTGGGACAGATACGCAGTATTTT.

The rearrangement links TRBV29-1 to TRBJ1-4, with D unresolved. V lost 4 bases and J lost 7, with 16 bases in between. Per the germline V gene, CDR1 is SQVTM and CDR2 is ANQGSEA. The CDR3 sequence is 14 residues long. For the CDR3, the DNA is TGCAGCGTTGTGGGAGAAGAACGTGGTGAAAAACTGTTTTTT. It encodes CSVVGEERGEKLFF.

This chain uses TRBV27 with TRBJ2-3; possibly TRBD1 for D (6 bases). Per the germline V gene, CDR1 is MNHEY and CDR2 is SMNVEV (reference sequence). The CDR3 has 13 residues. V lost 5 bases and J 8 bases, leaving 14 bases between the germline ends. The CDR3 region is CASSSHRVGTQYF. CDR3 DNA: TGTGCCAGCAGTAGCCACAGGGTCGGTACGCAGTATTTT.

This sequence joins TRBV15 and TRBJ1-3; D not certain. This CDR3 has 15 residues. CDR1 LNHNV and CDR2 YYDKDF come from the germline V gene (reference sequence). Between the trimmed V and J ends, which lost 0 bases and 0 bases, there was a span of 6 bases. The CDR3 loop reads CATSRDGSSGNTIYF. The CDR3 nucleotides read TGTGCCACCAGCAGAGATGGGAGCTCTGGAAACACCATATATTTT.

A single count supports this clone. The gene calls are TRBV29-1 and TRBJ1-1; 8 bases map to TRBD1. There are 13 residues in the CDR3. Losses at the gene ends were 1 base for V and 7 bases for J; bases not matched to a gene: 5. The germline CDR1 and CDR2 sequences are SQVTM and ANQGSEA. The CDR3 bases are TGCAGCGTTGAAGCCCAGGGGGCCGGTGAAGCTTTCTTT. Translation: CSVEAQGAGEAFF.

This chain links TRBV19 with TRBJ1-1, with D unresolved. The germline gives CDR1 LNHDA, CDR2 SQIVND (reference sequence). The CDR3 is made up of 14 amino acids. Trimming pared 3 bases from V and 6 bases from J, leaving 14 bases between. The DNA for the CDR3 is TGTGCCAGTAGTATTGTGAGATCAAGCGCTGAAGCTTTCTTT. This sequence encodes CASSIVRSSAEAFF.

The chain uses TRBV5-1 and TRBJ2-7; D is ambiguous. Trimming stripped 4 bases from V and 1 base from J, with 12 bases between. Germline V lookup: CDR1 SGHRS, CDR2 YFSETQ. This CDR3 has 14 amino acids. The CDR3 DNA reads as TGCGCCAGCAGCACCGAGGCAGCGTCCTACGAGCAGTACTTC. As protein: CASSTEAASYEQYF.

V usage is TRBV6-1 and J usage is TRBJ2-1; 9 positions agree with TRBD1. The trim removed 7 bases at V and 7 bases at J, leaving 8 bases unmatched. In germline, CDR1 is MNHNS, CDR2 SASEGT. The length of the CDR3 is 14 residues. This chain's CDR3 is CASKPGQGNNEQFF. The CDR3 DNA follows: TGTGCCAGCAAGCCGGGACAGGGAAATAATGAGCAGTTCTTC.

This chain links TRBV5-1 with TRBJ1-2; 10 positions agree with TRBD1. The CDR3 contains 14 residues. With 4 bases clipped from V and 3 bases from J, the junction kept 3 bases outside the gene matches. Germline values: CDR1 SGHRS, CDR2 YFSETQ. CDR3 protein: CASSQGTGDYGYTF. The CDR3 region has the DNA TGCGCCAGCAGCCAAGGGACAGGGGACTATGGCTACACCTTC.

The V gene is TRBV4-2, the J gene TRBJ1-1; D uncertain. The germline V gene has CDR1 LGHNA and CDR2 YNFKEQ. Trimming cost V 4 bases and J 2 bases, with 14 bases left between them. The length of the CDR3 is 15 residues. CDR3 bases: TGTGCCAGCAGCCGGGAGCGGTCGGGCAACACTGAAGCTTTCTTT. Encoded protein: CASSRERSGNTEAFF.

The J gene is TRBJ1-1, the V gene TRBV30; 8 positions agree with TRBD1. The junction had 7 bases not matched to a gene; V was cut back by 5 bases and J by 2 bases. The CDR3 runs to 14 residues. CDR1 and CDR2 from the germline V gene are GTSNPN and SVGIG (reference sequence). For the CDR3, the DNA is TGTGCCTGGGACAACGGACAGGGAAACACTGAAGCTTTCTTT. Protein product: CAWDNGQGNTEAFF.

The V call is TRBV19, the J call TRBJ2-4; TRBD1 matches 7 bases. With 4 bases clipped from V and 4 bases from J, the junction kept 7 bases outside the gene matches. The CDR3 consists of 15 residues. The germline CDR1 and CDR2 sequences are LNHDA and SQIVND (reference sequence). CDR3 sequence reads: CASSTEGQPKNIQYF. CDR3 in DNA: TGTGCCAGTAGTACCGAGGGACAGCCAAAAAACATTCAGTACTTC. The full variable domain, completed using reference TRBV19 and TRBJ2-4, is DGGITQSPKYLFRKEGQNVTLSCEQNLNHDAMYWYRQDPGQGLRLIYYSQIVNDFQKGDIAEGYSVSREKKESFPLTVTSAQKNPTAFYLCASSTEGQPKNIQYFGAGTRLSVL.

This clone has only a few counts. The CDR3 DNA reads TGCAGCGTTGACCGCGGACAGGGGACAGATACGCAGTATTTT. Amino acid sequence: CSVDRGQGTDTQYF. This rearrangement joins TRBV29-1 to TRBJ2-3; TRBD1 agrees at 9 bases. CDR1 is SQVTM, CDR2 ANQGSEA, per germline. V dropped 3 bases and J dropped 3; count of bases not matched to a gene: 4. The length of the CDR3 is 14 residues.

The rearrangement uses TRBV7-7 and TRBJ2-3, with 11 bases matching TRBD1. V lost 3 bases to trimming and J lost 3 bases; unmatched junction nucleotides: 8. The length of the CDR3 is 17 residues. Germline CDR1 and CDR2: SSHAT and FNYEAQ (reference sequence). For the CDR3, the DNA is TGTGCCAGCAGCTTGGGAGTAGGACAGGGGGCTACAGATACGCAGTATTTT. Translating it yields CASSLGVGQGATDTQYF.

This clone was counted a few times. The V call is TRBV27, the J call TRBJ2-7; 7 nucleotides line up with TRBD2. Germline V gene lookup returns CDR1 MNHEY and CDR2 SMNVEV (reference sequence). The CDR3 extends over 17 amino acids. J was trimmed by 2 bases and V by 5 bases; bases with no gene match: 15. CDR3 amino acids: CASSPSFRGSHAYEQYF. The CDR3 nucleotides are TGTGCCAGCAGTCCCAGCTTCCGCGGGAGTCACGCCTACGAGCAGTACTTC.

This chain links TRBV19 with TRBJ1-2; possible D gene TRBD1, 6 bases. Trimming took off 3 bases at V and 1 base at J, with 9 bases between the two ends. This CDR3 is built from 14 residues. Germline CDR1 LNHDA, CDR2 SQIVND (reference sequence). CDR3 DNA: TGTGCCAGTAGTATTACAGGGAGTAACTATGGCTACACCTTC. This translates into CASSITGSNYGYTF.

The chain employs TRBV7-2 and TRBJ2-7; 8 nucleotides match TRBD1. The length of the CDR3 is 15 residues. Losses at the gene ends were 5 bases for V and 12 bases for J; bases not matched to a gene: 18. Germline loops: CDR1 SGHTA, CDR2 FQGNSA. CDR3 nucleotides: TGTGCCAGCAGCCGATCCCTTAGACAGGGGCCACCTCCGTACTTC. Its protein product is CASSRSLRQGPPPYF.

The chain couples TRBV2 to TRBJ1-5, with 7 bases matching TRBD1. The CDR3 has 15 amino acids. Germline V gene data show CDR1 as SNHLY and CDR2 as FYNNEI. V gave up 5 bases and J gave up 7 bases; unmatched junction bases: 11. CDR3 loop: CASSLRQGFKQPQHF. The CDR3 coding sequence is TGTGCCAGCAGTTTACGACAGGGTTTTAAGCAGCCCCAGCATTTT.

This CDR3 reads CAAGQVHGYTF. CDR3 in DNA: TGTGCCGCAGGCCAGGTCCATGGCTACACCTTC. V and J are TRBV6-5 and TRBJ1-2; D is ambiguous. The germline V gene encodes CDR1 MNHEY and CDR2 SVGAGI. The V end was cut by 11 bases, the J end by 6 bases, with 13 bases between. The CDR3 totals 11 residues.

The chain is built from TRBV9 and TRBJ1-3, with D unclear. V was shortened by 3 bases and J by 0 bases, with 7 bases between the two germline ends. CDR3 length equals 14 residues. Germline assignment: CDR1 SGDLS and CDR2 YYNGEE. CDR3 DNA: TGTGCCAGCAGCGACAGTAGCTCTGGAAACACCATATATTTT. Translated, it gives CASSDSSSGNTIYF.